A selection of T cell receptor beta chains follows, all from one sample in a study of vaccination and CD4 T cells after COVID-19. TCRdb ran MiXCR on the PCR reads and lists one entry per CDR3 protein. The data show 6,500 to 9,000 distinct CDR3 sequences, less than 40% seen once. Antigen specificity for these receptors is unknown. The material sequenced was CD4+ T cells from blood, cultured in vitro. The receptors come from a human donor in good health. Both conserved end residues are part of each CDR3. D genes are given only for firm matches. Only some rows state a clone size, as once, few, many or a class for expanded clones.

d_call,clone_size,v_call,j_call,cdr3_nt,cdr3_aa
TRBD1,once,TRBV20-1,TRBJ2-7,TGCAGTGCTGGGACAGCCGCTTCCTACGAGCAGTACTTC,CSAGTAASYEQYF
.,.,TRBV6-1,TRBJ1-1,TGTGCCAGCCATAGGGGGGGGGGCACTGAAGCTTTCTTT,CASHRGGGTEAFF
.,few,TRBV15,TRBJ2-1,TGTGCCACCAGCAGAGGGGACGGGGGCTCCTACAATGAGCAGTTCTTC,CATSRGDGGSYNEQFF
TRBD1,few,TRBV12-3/TRBV12-4,TRBJ1-1,TGTGCCAGCAACCTATCCGGGACAGGGGGTTCTGAAGCTTTCTTT,CASNLSGTGGSEAFF
.,.,TRBV21-1,TRBJ1-3,TGTGCCAGCAGCACGAGCCTTTTCCGCCTTAACACCATATATTTT,CASSTSLFRLNTIYF
.,few,TRBV6-5,TRBJ1-1,TGTGCCAGCAGTTACTCCAGGGTGAGCACTGAAGCTTTCTTT,CASSYSRVSTEAFF
.,.,TRBV25-1,TRBJ1-4,TGTGCCAGCAGAGGGGCAACTAATGAAAAACTGTTTTTT,CASRGATNEKLFF
.,few,TRBV5-1,TRBJ1-2,TGCGCCAGCAGCTTGTCCTATAACTATGGCTACACCTTC,CASSLSYNYGYTF
TRBD2,few,TRBV6-4,TRBJ2-5,TGTGCCAGCAGTGGGACTAGCGGGCCCCAAGAGACCCAGTACTTC,CASSGTSGPQETQYF
TRBD1,few,TRBV19,TRBJ2-1,TGTGCCAGTAGTATTCGGGACAGGGGGCTAGGCGAGCAGTTCTTC,CASSIRDRGLGEQFF
.,.,TRBV12-3/TRBV12-4,TRBJ2-3,TGTGCCAGCAGTCCTCTATGGGGGTTTGAGCGCACAGATACGCAGTATTTT,CASSPLWGFERTDTQYF
.,.,TRBV6-5,TRBJ1-2,TGTGCCAGCAGTTACTCAACGGGGGCGTACGGCTACACCTTC,CASSYSTGAYGYTF
.,.,TRBV11-2,TRBJ2-7,TGTGCCAGCAGCTTAGGACTAGGAGGCTCCTACGAGCAGTACTTC,CASSLGLGGSYEQYF
.,few,TRBV12-3/TRBV12-4,TRBJ1-5,TGTGCCAGCAGTCCCAACATGGATCAGCCCCAGCATTTT,CASSPNMDQPQHF
TRBD2,.,TRBV20-1,TRBJ2-1,TGCAGTGCTAGAGTTAGCGGGAGGGATTACAATGAGCAGTTCTTC,CSARVSGRDYNEQFF
TRBD1,few,TRBV6-1,TRBJ1-6,TGTGCCAGCAGTATCTCCGGGACAGGGGTGATGAATTCACCCCTCCACTTT,CASSISGTGVMNSPLHF
TRBD1,.,TRBV18,TRBJ1-4,TGTGCCAGCTCGGACCCAGGGGGCAAGGGTGAAAAACTGTTTTTT,CASSDPGGKGEKLFF
TRBD1,few,TRBV24-1,TRBJ1-3,TGTGCCACCAGTGATCCCGGGACAGGCCGAAACACCATATATTTT,CATSDPGTGRNTIYF
.,few,TRBV19,TRBJ1-3,TGTGCCAGTAGTATAGGTAGCTCTGGAAACACCATATATTTT,CASSIGSSGNTIYF
TRBD2,.,TRBV20-1,TRBJ2-7,TGCAGTGCTAGAGATCTAGCGGTGGACGAGCAGTACTTC,CSARDLAVDEQYF
TRBD2,.,TRBV5-1,TRBJ2-1,TGCGCCAGCAGCTTGGACGGGACTAGCGGTTACAATGAGCAGTTCTTC,CASSLDGTSGYNEQFF
.,.,TRBV5-1,TRBJ2-5,TGCGCCAGCAGCTTGGAAGGAGGGAGCGAGACCCAGTACTTC,CASSLEGGSETQYF
.,.,TRBV4-3,TRBJ1-5,TGCGCCAGCAGCCAAGAACGGGGACAACCCCAGCATTTT,CASSQERGQPQHF
.,once,TRBV7-9,TRBJ1-2,TGTGCCAGCAGCTCCTTGGGGGGGCGCAGGGATGGCTACACCTTC,CASSSLGGRRDGYTF
TRBD1,.,TRBV12-3/TRBV12-4,TRBJ1-2,TGTGCCAGCAGTCAGGGGGCGCCGAGCGGCTACACCTTC,CASSQGAPSGYTF
TRBD1,few,TRBV19,TRBJ2-7,TGTGCCAGTAGTAGGGACAGCTACGAGCAGTACTTC,CASSRDSYEQYF
.,few,TRBV19,TRBJ1-5,TGTGCCAGTAGTAACCAGCGAGGAACCAATCAGCCCCAGCATTTT,CASSNQRGTNQPQHF
.,.,TRBV4-3,TRBJ1-3,TGCGCCAGCAGCCAAGATTCTGGCTCTGGAAACACCATATATTTT,CASSQDSGSGNTIYF
TRBD2,.,TRBV18,TRBJ2-5,TGTGCCAGCTCACCACAAATTGGGCGGGAGCAGGAGACCCAGTACTTC,CASSPQIGREQETQYF
.,medium-sized,TRBV19,TRBJ2-5,TGTGCCAGTAGTTCCCTGGGGGGTCCTTTAAGCCAGTACTTC,CASSSLGGPLSQYF
.,.,TRBV18,TRBJ1-2,TGTGCCAGCTCACCGACAGTTAACTATGGCTACACCTTC,CASSPTVNYGYTF
TRBD1,few,TRBV19,TRBJ1-2,TGTGCCAGTAGTGCGGGACAGGGGAACTACACCTTC,CASSAGQGNYTF
.,.,TRBV5-1,TRBJ1-6,TGCGCCAGCAGCTTGGAGGGCATATATAATTCACCCCTCCACTTT,CASSLEGIYNSPLHF
.,.,TRBV11-3,TRBJ2-2,TGTGCCAGCAGCTCATACAGGGTAACGGACGGGGAGCTGTTTTTT,CASSSYRVTDGELFF
TRBD1,few,TRBV24-1,TRBJ2-2,TGTGCCACCAGTGATTTAGGCCAGGGGGACACCGGGGAGCTGTTTTTT,CATSDLGQGDTGELFF
.,.,TRBV7-9,TRBJ2-1,TGTGCCAGCAGCTATGAGAGTAGCAATGAGCAGTTCTTC,CASSYESSNEQFF
.,few,TRBV28,TRBJ1-3,TGTGCCAGCAGTTTAGGCATCCCCGGGGGTTTCTCTGGAAACACCATATATTTT,CASSLGIPGGFSGNTIYF
.,.,TRBV12-3/TRBV12-4,TRBJ2-7,TGTGCCAGCAACCTTGGGACCTGGTTTGGAGATGGATCCTACGAGCAGTACTTC,CASNLGTWFGDGSYEQYF
TRBD2,few,TRBV7-6,TRBJ2-1,TGTGCCAGCAGCATGATTCTAGCGGGGGGCGAGCAGTTCTTC,CASSMILAGGEQFF
TRBD2,.,TRBV7-2,TRBJ2-3,TGTGCCAGCAGCCACCCCTGGACTAGCGGCCGCCCGGTTAACACAGATACGCAGTATTTT,CASSHPWTSGRPVNTDTQYF
.,few,TRBV11-2,TRBJ2-6,TGTGCCAGCAGCTTAGGCGGCAGCCGATCGGGGGCCAACGTCCTGACTTTC,CASSLGGSRSGANVLTF
.,.,TRBV6-2/TRBV6-3,TRBJ1-2,TGTGCCAGCAATCCGGGAACCTCTAACTATGGCTACACCTTC,CASNPGTSNYGYTF
.,few,TRBV21-1,TRBJ2-3,TGTGCCAGTACAAGGGGCAGGCGAGAGGGGGCAGATACGCAGTATTTT,CASTRGRREGADTQYF
.,.,TRBV7-9,TRBJ2-7,TGTGCCAGCAGCTCCGGACCCCGGGGGAGCGAGCAGTACTTC,CASSSGPRGSEQYF
TRBD1,.,TRBV25-1,TRBJ2-1,TGTGCCAGCAGTGCGACGAAACAGGGGGCAGTCGTCAATGAGCAGTTCTTC,CASSATKQGAVVNEQFF
.,.,TRBV7-2,TRBJ1-2,TGTGCCAGCAGCCTCGAGGAGGGCAGGGGAGGCTACACCTTC,CASSLEEGRGGYTF
.,.,TRBV24-1,TRBJ2-3,TGTGCCACCAGTGATGGAATCACAGATACGCAGTATTTT,CATSDGITDTQYF
.,few,TRBV12-3/TRBV12-4,TRBJ1-1,TGTGCCAGCAGCGGAAACCAGGGGAGAGAAGCTTTCTTT,CASSGNQGREAFF
TRBD1,few,TRBV7-9,TRBJ2-6,TGTGCCAGCAGCTTAGGGGGACAGGGGGGATCTGGGGCCAACGTCCTGACTTTC,CASSLGGQGGSGANVLTF
.,few,TRBV7-9,TRBJ2-5,TGTGCCAGCAGCTTAGGAGAGGCCGTGAGTGGAGAGACCCAGTACTTC,CASSLGEAVSGETQYF
.,few,TRBV6-5,TRBJ1-2,TGTGCCAGCAGTTATAACGGGGGCGACGGCTACACCTTC,CASSYNGGDGYTF
.,few,TRBV20-1,TRBJ2-1,TGCAGTGCTAGAGAAGCGGGCACCTACAATGAGCAGTTCTTC,CSAREAGTYNEQFF